Each of the 17 T cell receptor beta chains below was sequenced from the same sample in a study of cytomegalovirus exposure and HLA in healthy donors (dated by TCRdb to 2016 to 2017). Receptor libraries were prepared by the immunoSEQ multiplex PCR assay. The multiplex PCR relied on a mix of 60 forward primers for TCR Vbeta segments and 13 reverse primers for TCR Jbeta segments. This immuneACCESS table, as held by TCRdb, lists in-frame sequences with V and J called but not all clones. Of the missing ones, under half trace to an unresolved V gene in checked studies; the others have no known cause. The sample has about 210,000 clones on record. The ten largest clonotypes hold over 0.75% of the sample. Sequenced material: PBMCs. These receptors originate from a woman in her thirties in good health and CMV-seropositive.

The chain links TRBV11-2 to TRBJ1-2; D gene uncertain. The CDR3 has 15 amino acids. Trimming took 0 bases from V and 0 from J, leaving 8 bases between them. The germline V gene has CDR1 SGHAT and CDR2 FQNNGV. CDR3 sequence reads: CASSLERVANYGYTF. The CDR3 region has the DNA TGTGCCAGCAGCTTAGAACGGGTAGCTAACTATGGCTACACCTTC.

V and J are TRBV28 and TRBJ1-2; D unclear. Trimming took off 6 bases at V and 3 bases at J, with 14 bases between the two ends. The germline V gene encodes CDR1 MDHEN and CDR2 SYDVKM. The CDR3 covers 14 residues. This CDR3 is CASSFSGGDYGYTF. CDR3 nucleotide sequence: TGTGCCAGCAGCTTCTCGGGAGGTGACTATGGCTACACCTTC.

This chain links TRBV28 with TRBJ1-1; possibly TRBD1 for D (6 bases). The CDR3 is 18 residues long. V lost 7 bases and J lost 3, with 27 bases in between. Looked up from germline, CDR1 is MDHEN and CDR2 is SYDVKM. The CDR3 sequence: CASKSAGVGSTRDTEAFF. CDR3 DNA sequence: TGTGCCAGCAAGAGTGCAGGGGTAGGGTCAACAAGGGACACTGAAGCTTTCTTT.

The CDR3 is CASSYVAGLGNTIYF. CDR3 nucleotide sequence: TGTGCCAGCAGTTACGTTGCGGGACTGGGAAACACCATATATTTT. This chain links TRBV6-5 with TRBJ1-3; D is possibly TRBD1 (5 bases). Trimming shortened V by 2 bases and J by 4 bases, and 12 bases separated the two germline ends. CDR1 and CDR2 (germline): MNHEY, SVGAGI. This CDR3 is 15 amino acids long.

The chain joins TRBV4-3 to TRBJ2-1; tentatively, D is TRBD2 (6 bases). This CDR3 region has 15 residues. Trimming removed 1 base at V and 6 bases at J, with 13 bases between. In germline, CDR1 is LGHNA, CDR2 YSLEER. The CDR3 DNA reads TGCGCCAGCAGCCAAGCCGGGACTCGCAGCAATGAGCAGTTCTTC. Its protein is CASSQAGTRSNEQFF.

The chain is built from TRBV27 and TRBJ2-7; TRBD2 agrees at 9 bases. The CDR3 extends over 15 amino acids. CDR1 and CDR2 (germline): MNHEY, SMNVEV (reference sequence). Trimming took 6 bases from V and 3 from J; bases not matched to a gene: 9. The CDR3 spells CASSPETSGFYEQYF. The DNA of the CDR3 is TGTGCCAGCAGCCCGGAGACTAGCGGTTTCTACGAGCAGTACTTC.

The rearrangement links TRBV19 to TRBJ1-5; the D gene is possibly TRBD1 (5 bases). Trimming took off 0 bases at V and 7 bases at J, with 10 bases between the two ends. Germline V gene lookup returns CDR1 LNHDA and CDR2 SQIVND (reference sequence). The CDR3 is 14 residues long. The CDR3 here is CASSIEGRAQPQHF. CDR3 sequence (DNA): TGTGCCAGTAGTATAGAAGGCAGGGCCCAGCCCCAGCATTTT.

J is TRBJ2-7 and V is TRBV10-3, with D perhaps TRBD1 (5 bases). V was cut by 3 bases and J by 6 bases, with 9 bases left in between. Germline V CDR1 and CDR2: ENHRY, SYGVKD. The CDR3 is made up of 12 amino acids. CDR3: CAISEQVTEQYF. CDR3 coding DNA: TGTGCCATCAGTGAACAGGTAACCGAGCAGTACTTC.

This chain links TRBV5-5 with TRBJ2-7, with 11 bases lining up with TRBD2. Germline values: CDR1 SGHKS, CDR2 YYEKEE (reference sequence). The ends lost 4 bases at V and 4 bases at J; junction bases unmatched: 7. This CDR3 is 15 amino acids long. The CDR3 loop is CASSRVAGGRYEQYF. As DNA, the CDR3 is TGTGCCAGCAGCCGGGTAGCGGGGGGGCGTTACGAGCAGTACTTC.

The chain has TRBV4-1 and TRBJ2-1; TRBD2 aligns across 9 bases. V trimming: 2 bases; J trimming: 6 bases; junction bases outside the gene matches: 5. Germline CDR1 reads MGHRA; CDR2 reads YSYEKL. The CDR3 has 15 amino acids. CDR3 DNA sequence: TGCGCCAGCAGCCAACGCAGCGGGAGGTCCAATGAGCAGTTCTTC. This codes for CASSQRSGRSNEQFF.

The rearrangement links TRBV5-1 to TRBJ1-6, with D tentatively TRBD1 (5 bases). CDR1 and CDR2 (germline): SGHRS, YFSETQ. The V gene lost 3 bases and the J gene lost 8 bases, with 12 bases spanning the gap. This CDR3 has 14 amino acids. The DNA of the CDR3 is TGCGCCAGCAGCTCTGGGACTGACTATTCACCCCTCCACTTT. This translates into CASSSGTDYSPLHF.

DNA for the CDR3: TGTGCCAGCAGCTTGCTACTCAACTGGTTCTTC. It yields the protein CASSLLLNWFF. The chain links TRBV7-6 to TRBJ2-1; D gene ambiguous. Between the trimmed V and J ends, which lost 3 bases and 15 bases, there was a span of 12 bases. This CDR3 has 11 residues. Per germline, CDR1 SGHVS and CDR2 FNYEAQ.

The rearrangement links TRBV5-4 to TRBJ2-7; 10 bases agree with TRBD2. In germline, CDR1 is SGHNT, CDR2 YYREEE (reference sequence). After removal of 4 bases from V and 1 base from J, the junction contained 2 bases not matched to a gene. CDR3 length equals 14 residues. The CDR3 DNA is TGTGCCAGCAGCCCTAGCGGGGGATCCTACGAGCAGTACTTC. Residues: CASSPSGGSYEQYF.

This chain connects TRBV5-5 to TRBJ1-2; the match to TRBD1 covers 8 bases. V gave up 4 bases and J gave up 3 bases; unmatched junction bases: 8. The CDR3 sequence is 15 residues long. Germline assignment: CDR1 SGHKS and CDR2 YYEKEE (reference sequence). CDR3 coding DNA: TGTGCCAGCAGCCCGACGGACAGGGAAGACTATGGCTACACCTTC. This gives the protein CASSPTDREDYGYTF.

This rearrangement joins TRBV15 to TRBJ2-1; D remains ambiguous. The CDR3 runs 14 residues. CDR1 is LNHNV and CDR2 is YYDKDF in the germline V gene (reference sequence). V lost 0 bases to trimming and J lost 1 base, with 4 bases between them. The CDR3 reads CATSRDGSYNEQFF. The CDR3 DNA reads TGTGCCACCAGCAGAGACGGGTCCTACAATGAGCAGTTCTTC.

The chain links TRBV19 to TRBJ2-3; 8 bases agree with TRBD1. V was pared by 5 bases and J by 4 bases, with 8 bases of the junction left unmatched. Germline V gene data show CDR1 as LNHDA and CDR2 as SQIVND (reference sequence). The CDR3 extends over 15 amino acids. The CDR3 bases are TGTGCCAGTAGTCCAACAGGGGGGCCCGCAGATACGCAGTATTTT. Translating it yields CASSPTGGPADTQYF. Full variable domain (rest looked up from reference TRBV19 and TRBJ2-3): DGGITQSPKYLFRKEGQNVTLSCEQNLNHDAMYWYRQDPGQGLRLIYYSQIVNDFQKGDIAEGYSVSREKKESFPLTVTSAQKNPTAFYLCASSPTGGPADTQYFGPGTRLTVL.

The CDR3 DNA follows: TGTGCCATCCGGCCCTCAGGGGACAGAGAGACCCAGTACTTC. It specifies CAIRPSGDRETQYF. The rearrangement links TRBV10-3 to TRBJ2-5; TRBD1 aligns across 7 bases. This CDR3 has 14 amino acids. Losses at the gene ends were 8 bases for V and 4 bases for J; bases not matched to a gene: 10. In germline, CDR1 is ENHRY, CDR2 SYGVKD.